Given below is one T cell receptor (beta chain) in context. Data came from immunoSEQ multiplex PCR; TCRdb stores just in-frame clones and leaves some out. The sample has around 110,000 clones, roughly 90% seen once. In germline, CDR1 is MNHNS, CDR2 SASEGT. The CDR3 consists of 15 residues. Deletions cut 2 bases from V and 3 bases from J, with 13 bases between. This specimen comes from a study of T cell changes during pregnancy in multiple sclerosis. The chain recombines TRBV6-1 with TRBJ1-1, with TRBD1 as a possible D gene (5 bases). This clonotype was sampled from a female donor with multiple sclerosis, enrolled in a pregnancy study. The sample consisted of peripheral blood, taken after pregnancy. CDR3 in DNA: TGTGCCAGCAGTGAAATCCAGGGTAGGGACACTGAAGCTTTCTTT. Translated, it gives CASSEIQGRDTEAFF.